This note documents a single T cell receptor (beta chain) sequence. This sample stems from a study of blood T cell repertoires in COVID-19. Study-level background: The origin of the acute and convalescent COVID-19 samples was the United States, Italy and Spain. In each case, the material was cDNA or gDNA derived from T cells, B-cell-depleted T cells, or PBMCs.

This CDR3 has 12 amino acids. Germline loops: CDR1 LGHDT, CDR2 YNNKEL (reference sequence). V lost 5 bases and J lost 8; bases outside the gene matches: 5. In the source study's methods: Using reference gene primer amplification, nucleated cell counts were estimated. TCRdb's table, derived via immunoSEQ multiplex PCR, lists solely in-frame clones and lacks some. The DNA was the basis for D and trimming; V, J and clone size are from that table. The table has around 26,000 clones, around 85% seen once; the top ten hold roughly 8.3%. This TCR was sampled from a human donor with active COVID-19. The donor label of this sample is uncertain. The sequencing input was peripheral blood. V gene TRBV3-1 (or the pseudogene TRBV3-2) combines with J gene TRBJ1-1; 7 bases match TRBD1. For the CDR3, the DNA is TGTGCCAGCAGCATCACAGGGGAGGAAGCTTTCTTT. It specifies CASSITGEEAFF.